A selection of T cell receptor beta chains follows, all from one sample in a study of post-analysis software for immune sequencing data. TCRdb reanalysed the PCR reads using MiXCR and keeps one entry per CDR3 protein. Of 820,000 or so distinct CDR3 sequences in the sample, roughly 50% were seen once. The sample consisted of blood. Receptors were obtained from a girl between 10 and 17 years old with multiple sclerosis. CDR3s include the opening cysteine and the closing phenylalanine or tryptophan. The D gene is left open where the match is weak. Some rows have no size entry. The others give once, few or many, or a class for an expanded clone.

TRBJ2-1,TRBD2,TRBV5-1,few,CASSHRGLAGDEQFF,TGCGCCAGCAGCCACCGGGGACTAGCGGGAGATGAGCAGTTCTTC
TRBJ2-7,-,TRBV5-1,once,CASSFGEVSYEQYF,TGCGCCAGCAGCTTCGGGGAGGTTAGCTACGAGCAGTACTTC
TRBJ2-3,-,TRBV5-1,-,CASSEDGPLVPQYF,TGCGCCAGCAGCGAGGACGGCCCCTTAGTCCCGCAGTATTTT
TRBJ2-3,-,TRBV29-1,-,CSARPRDRTDTQYF,TGCAGCGCCCGCCCGCGGGACCGCACAGATACGCAGTATTTT
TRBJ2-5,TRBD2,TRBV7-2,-,CASVRTAGAQETQYF,TGTGCCAGCGTCAGGACAGCGGGGGCCCAAGAGACCCAGTACTTC
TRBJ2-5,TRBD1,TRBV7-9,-,CASRPGGITETQYF,TGTGCCAGCAGGCCAGGGGGTATTACAGAGACCCAGTACTTC
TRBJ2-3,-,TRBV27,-,CASSLSILDTQYF,TGTGCCAGCAGTTTATCTATCCTAGATACGCAGTATTTT
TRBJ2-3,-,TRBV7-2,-,CASSQSGGDTQYF,TGTGCCAGCAGCCAGAGTGGAGGCGATACGCAGTATTTT
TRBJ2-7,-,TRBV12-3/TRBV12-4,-,CASRRRFTYEQYF,TGTGCCAGCAGGCGACGATTTACCTACGAGCAGTACTTC
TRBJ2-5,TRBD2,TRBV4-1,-,CASSPFPRGGQETQYF,TGCGCCAGCAGTCCCTTCCCCCGGGGAGGGCAAGAGACCCAGTACTTC
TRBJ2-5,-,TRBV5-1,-,CASSRDSREQYF,TGCGCCAGCAGTCGGGACTCCCGGGAGCAGTACTTC
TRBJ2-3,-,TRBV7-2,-,CASSPQQGRRDTQYF,TGTGCCAGCAGCCCTCAGCAGGGGCGCAGGGATACGCAGTATTTT
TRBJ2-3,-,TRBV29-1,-,CSVSGLATDTQYF,TGCAGCGTATCCGGCCTTGCCACAGATACGCAGTATTTT
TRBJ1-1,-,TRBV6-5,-,CASSYSMWAPEAFF,TGTGCCAGCAGTTACTCGATGTGGGCGCCTGAAGCTTTCTTT
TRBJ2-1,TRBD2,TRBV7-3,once,CASSSWTSSGNEQFF,TGTGCCAGCAGCTCTTGGACTAGTAGCGGCAATGAGCAGTTCTTC
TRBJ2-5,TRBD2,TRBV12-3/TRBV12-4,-,CASSPTSGRPEETQYF,TGTGCCAGCAGTCCTACTAGCGGGAGGCCGGAAGAGACCCAGTACTTC
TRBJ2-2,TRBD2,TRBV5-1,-,CASSSRPLAGGPTNTGERFF,TGCGCCAGCAGCTCCAGGCCCTTGGCGGGAGGCCCCACGAACACCGGGGAGCGGTTTTTT
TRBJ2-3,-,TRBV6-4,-,CASSDSGSGFADTQYF,TGTGCCAGCAGTGACTCCGGGAGTGGGTTCGCAGATACGCAGTATTTT
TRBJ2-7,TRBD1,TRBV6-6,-,CASTLGGTGAHEQYF,TGTGCCAGCACCCTCGGTGGGACAGGGGCCCACGAGCAGTACTTC